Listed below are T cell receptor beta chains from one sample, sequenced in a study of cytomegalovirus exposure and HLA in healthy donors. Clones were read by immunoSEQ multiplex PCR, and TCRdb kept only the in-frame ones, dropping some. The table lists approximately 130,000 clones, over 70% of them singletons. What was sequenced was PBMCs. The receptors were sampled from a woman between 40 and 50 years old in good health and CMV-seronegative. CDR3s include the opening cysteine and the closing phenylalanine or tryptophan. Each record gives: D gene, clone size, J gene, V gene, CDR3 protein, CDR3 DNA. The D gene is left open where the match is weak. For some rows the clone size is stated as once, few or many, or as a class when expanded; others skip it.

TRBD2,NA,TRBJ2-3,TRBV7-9,CASTQRGFTDTQYF,TGTGCCAGCACGCAGCGGGGGTTCACAGATACGCAGTATTTT
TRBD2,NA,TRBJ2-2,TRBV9,CASSVTPSGRLETGELFF,TGTGCCAGCAGCGTAACCCCTAGCGGGAGATTAGAAACCGGGGAGCTGTTTTTT
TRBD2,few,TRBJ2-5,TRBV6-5,CASSSPSSGPETQYF,TGTGCCAGCAGTTCCCCCTCTAGCGGCCCAGAGACCCAGTACTTC
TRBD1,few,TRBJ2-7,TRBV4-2,CASSHGQGDSYEQYF,TGTGCCAGCAGCCACGGACAGGGAGACTCCTACGAGCAGTACTTC
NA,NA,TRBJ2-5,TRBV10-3,CAIKAGNQETQYF,TGTGCCATCAAGGCGGGGAACCAAGAGACCCAGTACTTC
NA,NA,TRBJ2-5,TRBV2,CASIKGDQETQYF,TGTGCCAGCATAAAGGGGGACCAAGAGACCCAGTACTTC
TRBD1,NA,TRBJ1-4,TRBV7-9,CASSFSDRGKEKLFF,TGTGCCAGCAGCTTCTCCGACAGGGGGAAAGAAAAACTGTTTTTT
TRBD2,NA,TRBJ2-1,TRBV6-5,CASRATSGRNEQFF,TGTGCCAGCAGGGCGACTAGCGGGAGGAATGAGCAGTTCTTC
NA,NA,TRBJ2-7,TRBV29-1,CSVARGSIYEQYF,TGCAGCGTTGCAAGGGGGAGTATCTACGAGCAGTACTTC
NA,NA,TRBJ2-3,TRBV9,CASSPLGSIAVSTDTQYF,TGTGCCAGCAGCCCTCTCGGGTCGATAGCGGTAAGCACAGATACGCAGTATTTT
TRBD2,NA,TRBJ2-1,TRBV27,CASGFSGGPSYNEQFF,TGTGCCAGCGGGTTTAGCGGGGGTCCCTCCTACAATGAGCAGTTCTTC
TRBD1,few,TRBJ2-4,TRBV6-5,CASSSLQGAKNIQYF,TGTGCCAGCAGTTCCTTACAGGGGGCCAAAAACATTCAGTACTTC
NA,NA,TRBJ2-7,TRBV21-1,CASSDPGLCYEQYF,TGTGCCAGCAGCGACCCGGGACTATGCTACGAGCAGTACTTC
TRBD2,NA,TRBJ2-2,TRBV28,CASRDAGLAAGELFF,TGTGCCAGCAGGGACGCGGGACTAGCGGCCGGGGAGCTGTTTTTT
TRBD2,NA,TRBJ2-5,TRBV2,CASSDGTSGRGETQYF,TGTGCCAGCAGTGACGGGACTAGCGGGAGAGGAGAGACCCAGTACTTC
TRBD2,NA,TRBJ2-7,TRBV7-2,CASRGSGGDTYEQYF,TGTGCCAGCAGGGGTAGCGGGGGGGATACCTACGAGCAGTACTTC
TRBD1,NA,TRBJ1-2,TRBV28,CASSRDSSNYGYTF,TGTGCCAGCAGCCGGGACAGTTCTAACTATGGCTACACCTTC
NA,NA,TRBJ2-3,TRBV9,CASSALGTSGGTDTQYF,TGTGCCAGCAGCGCCCTGGGGACCTCGGGGGGCACAGATACGCAGTATTTT
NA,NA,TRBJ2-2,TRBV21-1,CASSNGSGELFF,TGTGCCAGCAGCAACGGGTCCGGGGAGCTGTTTTTT
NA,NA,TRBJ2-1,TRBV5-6,CASSSWRGVGYNEQFF,TGTGCCAGCAGCTCTTGGCGGGGTGTCGGGTACAATGAGCAGTTCTTC
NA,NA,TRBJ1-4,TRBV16,CASSLQGPNEKLFF,TGTGCCAGCAGTCTCCAGGGGCCTAATGAAAAACTGTTTTTT
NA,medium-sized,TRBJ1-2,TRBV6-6,CASSYSRWQREGYTF,TGTGCCAGCAGTTACTCGCGCTGGCAAAGGGAGGGCTACACCTTC
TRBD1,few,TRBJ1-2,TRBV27,CASSTGTGGLGYTF,TGTGCCAGCAGTACCGGGACAGGGGGCTTAGGCTACACCTTC
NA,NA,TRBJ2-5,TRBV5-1,CASSNPQGNQETQYF,TGCGCCAGCAGTAACCCTCAGGGGAACCAAGAGACCCAGTACTTC
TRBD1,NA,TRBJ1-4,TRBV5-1,CASSYQGAPEKLFF,TGCGCCAGCAGCTATCAGGGGGCCCCTGAAAAACTGTTTTTT
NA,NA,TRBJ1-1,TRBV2,CASSDQGTNEAFF,TGTGCCAGCAGTGATCAGGGGACAAATGAAGCTTTCTTT
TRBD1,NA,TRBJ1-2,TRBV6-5,CASSSLGQGEGGYTF,TGTGCCAGCAGTTCCCTCGGACAGGGGGAAGGTGGCTACACCTTC
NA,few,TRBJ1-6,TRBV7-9,CASSLMRPLSDSPLHF,TGTGCCAGCAGCTTAATGCGGCCCCTATCGGATTCACCCCTCCACTTT
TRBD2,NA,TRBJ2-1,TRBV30,CATSLAGQTYNEQFF,TGTGCCACCTCCCTAGCGGGACAAACCTACAATGAGCAGTTCTTC
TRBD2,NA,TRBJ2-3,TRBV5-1,CASSLMSGGPTDTQYF,TGCGCCAGCAGCTTGATGAGCGGGGGACCCACAGATACGCAGTATTTT
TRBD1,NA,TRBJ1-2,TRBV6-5,CASWDSTNYGYTF,TGTGCCAGCTGGGACAGTACGAACTATGGCTACACCTTC
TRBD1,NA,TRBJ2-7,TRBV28,CASSKLQGPPSSYEQYF,TGTGCCAGCAGTAAACTACAGGGGCCCCCCTCGTCCTACGAGCAGTACTTC
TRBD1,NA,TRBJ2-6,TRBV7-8,CASRRQGLSSGANVLTF,TGTGCCAGCAGAAGACAGGGGTTGAGCTCTGGGGCCAACGTCCTGACTTTC
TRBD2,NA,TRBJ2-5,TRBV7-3,CASSLRGNPQETQYF,TGTGCCAGCAGCCTGCGGGGGAACCCCCAGGAGACCCAGTACTTC
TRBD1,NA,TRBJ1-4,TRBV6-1,CASSESGTGARKLFF,TGTGCCAGCAGTGAGTCCGGGACAGGGGCCAGAAAACTGTTTTTT
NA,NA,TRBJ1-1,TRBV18,CASSPLQGRNTEAFF,TGTGCCAGCTCACCGCTCCAGGGGAGGAACACTGAAGCTTTCTTT
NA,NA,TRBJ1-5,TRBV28,CASSSRGNQPQHF,TGTGCCAGCAGCTCCCGTGGCAATCAGCCCCAGCATTTT
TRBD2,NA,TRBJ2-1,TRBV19,CASSYSGDSYNEQFF,TGTGCCAGTAGTTATAGCGGGGATTCCTACAATGAGCAGTTCTTC
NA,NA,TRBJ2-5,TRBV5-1,CASSGVQGPQKTQYF,TGCGCCAGCAGCGGGGTTCAGGGGCCCCAGAAGACCCAGTACTTC
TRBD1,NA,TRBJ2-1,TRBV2,CASSEVQGALNEQFF,TGTGCCAGCAGTGAAGTACAGGGGGCCTTAAATGAGCAGTTCTTC
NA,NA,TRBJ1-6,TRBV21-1,CASSNGQGSYNSPLHF,TGTGCCAGCAGCAACGGACAGGGTTCTTATAATTCACCCCTCCACTTT
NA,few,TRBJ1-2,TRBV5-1,CASSFDSNNGYTF,TGCGCCAGCAGCTTCGACAGTAATAATGGCTACACCTTC
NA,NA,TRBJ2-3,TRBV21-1,CASSLRGGRARIRYTDTQYF,TGTGCCAGCAGCCTCAGGGGCGGGAGGGCCCGTATCAGGTACACAGATACGCAGTATTTT
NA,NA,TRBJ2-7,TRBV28,CASSHRVAGVYEQYF,TGTGCCAGCAGTCACAGGGTAGCCGGGGTCTACGAGCAGTACTTC